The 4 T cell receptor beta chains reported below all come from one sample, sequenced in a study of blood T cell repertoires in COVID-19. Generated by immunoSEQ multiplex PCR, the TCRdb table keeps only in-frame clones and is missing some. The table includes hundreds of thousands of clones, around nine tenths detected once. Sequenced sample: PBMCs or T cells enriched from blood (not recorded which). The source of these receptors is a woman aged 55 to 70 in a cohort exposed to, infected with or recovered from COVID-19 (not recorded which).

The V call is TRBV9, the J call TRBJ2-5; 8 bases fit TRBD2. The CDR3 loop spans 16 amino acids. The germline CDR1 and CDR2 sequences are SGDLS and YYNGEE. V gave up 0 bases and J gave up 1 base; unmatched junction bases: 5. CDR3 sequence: CASSVATSGGQETQYF. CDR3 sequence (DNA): TGTGCCAGCAGCGTAGCTACGAGCGGGGGCCAAGAGACCCAGTACTTC.

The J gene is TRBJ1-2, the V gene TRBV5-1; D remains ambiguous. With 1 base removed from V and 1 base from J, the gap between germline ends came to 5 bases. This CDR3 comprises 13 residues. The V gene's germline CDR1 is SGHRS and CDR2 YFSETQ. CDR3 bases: TGCGCCAGCAGCTTGACACGTAACTATGGCTACACCTTC. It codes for CASSLTRNYGYTF.

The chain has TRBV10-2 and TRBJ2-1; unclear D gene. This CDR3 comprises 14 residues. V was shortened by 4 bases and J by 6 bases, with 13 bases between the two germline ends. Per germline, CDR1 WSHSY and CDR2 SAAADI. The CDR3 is CASSGSSAANEQFF. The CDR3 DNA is TGCGCCAGCAGTGGATCTAGTGCTGCCAATGAGCAGTTCTTC.

DNA of the CDR3: TGTGCCAGCAGCGGGACAGGGTCCTCCTACGAGCAGTACTTC. It encodes CASSGTGSSYEQYF. The chain links TRBV28 to TRBJ2-7; TRBD1 aligns across 9 bases. V trimming: 6 bases; J trimming: 0 bases; junction bases outside the gene matches: 3. The CDR3 contains 14 residues. Germline CDR1 MDHEN, CDR2 SYDVKM.